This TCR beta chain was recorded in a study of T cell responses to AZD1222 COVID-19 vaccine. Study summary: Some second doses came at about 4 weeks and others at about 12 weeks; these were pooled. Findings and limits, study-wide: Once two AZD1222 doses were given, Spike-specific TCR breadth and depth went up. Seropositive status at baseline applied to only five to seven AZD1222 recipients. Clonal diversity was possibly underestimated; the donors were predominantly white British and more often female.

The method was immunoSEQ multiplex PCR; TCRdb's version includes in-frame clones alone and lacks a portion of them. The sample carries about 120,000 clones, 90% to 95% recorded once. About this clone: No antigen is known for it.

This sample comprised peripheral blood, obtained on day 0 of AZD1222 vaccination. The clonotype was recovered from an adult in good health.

The CDR3 protein is CASSSGWAGYTF. The CDR3, as DNA: TGTGCCAGCAGTTCCGGGTGGGCTGGCTACACCTTC. The gene calls are TRBV28 and TRBJ1-2; D uncertain. V was shortened by 4 bases and J by 7 bases, with 10 bases between the two germline ends. Germline lookup yields CDR1 MDHEN and CDR2 SYDVKM. CDR3 length: 12 residues.